This T cell receptor beta chain was obtained from a study of shared clonotypes between healthy human individuals. Per germline, CDR1 SGDLS and CDR2 YYNGEE. The CDR3 runs 13 residues. Trimming took off 0 bases at V and 5 bases at J, with 6 bases between the two ends. Study-wide results and caveats: The represented genetic and exposure-history diversity was limited by the small number of donors. Rarefaction analysis demonstrated incomplete sorted-subset sequencing notwithstanding large depth.

The protocol was immunoSEQ multiplex PCR, while the TCRdb copy is restricted to in-frame clones and leaves out a portion. The top ten hold 0.3% to 0.45% of the sample, which has a few million clones, around 93% seen once. Details on this clone: Its specificity is not known.

The J gene is TRBJ1-5, the V gene TRBV9; D gene unclear. The clonotype comes from a man aged 18 to 35 in good health. Some clones in this sample may be carry-over from other donors' samples. Sequenced input: naive CD4+ T cells from PBMCs. Subset in this sample: CD45RA+ positively selected. CDR3 sequence: CASSVDTYQPQHF. CDR3 nucleotide sequence: TGTGCCAGCAGCGTAGACACCTATCAGCCCCAGCATTTT.